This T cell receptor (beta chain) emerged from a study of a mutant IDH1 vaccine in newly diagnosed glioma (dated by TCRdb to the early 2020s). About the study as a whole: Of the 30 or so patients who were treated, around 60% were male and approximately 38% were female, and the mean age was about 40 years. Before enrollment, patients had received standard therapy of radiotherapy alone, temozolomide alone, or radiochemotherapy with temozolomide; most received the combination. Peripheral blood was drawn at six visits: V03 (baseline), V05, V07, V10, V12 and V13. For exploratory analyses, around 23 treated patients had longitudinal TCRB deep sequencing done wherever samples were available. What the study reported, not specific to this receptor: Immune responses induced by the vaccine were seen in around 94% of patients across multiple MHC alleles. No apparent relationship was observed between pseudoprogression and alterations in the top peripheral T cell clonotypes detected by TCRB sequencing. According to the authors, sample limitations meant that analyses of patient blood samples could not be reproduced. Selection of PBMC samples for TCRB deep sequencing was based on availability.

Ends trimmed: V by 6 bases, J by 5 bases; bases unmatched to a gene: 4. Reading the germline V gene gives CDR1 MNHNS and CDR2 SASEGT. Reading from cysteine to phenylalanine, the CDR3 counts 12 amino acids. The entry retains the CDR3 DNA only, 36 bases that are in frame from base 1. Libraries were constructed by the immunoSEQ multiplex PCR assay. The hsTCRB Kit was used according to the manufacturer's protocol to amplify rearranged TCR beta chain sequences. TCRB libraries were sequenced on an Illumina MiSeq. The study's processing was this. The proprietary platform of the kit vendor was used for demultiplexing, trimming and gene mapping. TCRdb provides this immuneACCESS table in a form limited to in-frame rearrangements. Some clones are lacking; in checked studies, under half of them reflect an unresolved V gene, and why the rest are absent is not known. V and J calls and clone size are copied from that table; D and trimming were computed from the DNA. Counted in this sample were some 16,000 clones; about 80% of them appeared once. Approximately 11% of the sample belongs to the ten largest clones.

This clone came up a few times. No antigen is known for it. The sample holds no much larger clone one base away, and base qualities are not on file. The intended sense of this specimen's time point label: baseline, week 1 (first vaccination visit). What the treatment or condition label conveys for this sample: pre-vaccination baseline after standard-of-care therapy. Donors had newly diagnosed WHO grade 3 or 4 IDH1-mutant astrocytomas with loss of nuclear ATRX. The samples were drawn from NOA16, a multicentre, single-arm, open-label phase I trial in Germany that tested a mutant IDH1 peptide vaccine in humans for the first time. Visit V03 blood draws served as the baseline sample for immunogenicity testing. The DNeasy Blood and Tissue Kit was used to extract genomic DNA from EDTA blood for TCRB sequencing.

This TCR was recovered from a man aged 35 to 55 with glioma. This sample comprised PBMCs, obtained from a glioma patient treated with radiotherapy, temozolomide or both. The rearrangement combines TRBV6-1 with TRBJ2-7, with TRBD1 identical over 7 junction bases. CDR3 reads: CASRRTGDEQYF. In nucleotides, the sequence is TGTGCCAGCAGGCGTACAGGGGACGAGCAGTACTTC.